These 14 T cell receptor beta chains were sequenced from one sample in a study of cytomegalovirus exposure and HLA in healthy donors (dated by TCRdb to 2015 to 2018). Receptor amplification or capture employed the immunoSEQ multiplex PCR assay. The clones in this table, taken by TCRdb from immuneACCESS, are in-frame only. Not every clone is retained; where verified, under half of the shortfall comes from an unresolved V gene, and the cause of the rest is unknown. This sample lists roughly 130,000 clones; about nine tenths were detected once. The top ten hold approximately 1.5% of the sample. The sample comprised PBMCs. The receptors were gathered from a man between 25 and 39 years old in good health and CMV-seronegative.

The rearrangement links TRBV19 to TRBJ1-2; 7 bases match TRBD1. Germline CDR1 is LNHDA and CDR2 is SQIVND (reference sequence). The length of the CDR3 is 12 residues. V dropped 9 bases and J dropped 2; count of bases not matched to a gene: 3. Written as DNA, the CDR3 is TGTGCCAGCAGACAGGGAAACTATGGCTACACCTTC. Translated, it gives CASRQGNYGYTF.

The chain combines TRBV11-3 with TRBJ2-1; the match to TRBD1 covers 8 bases. Germline CDR1 is SGHNT and CDR2 is YENEEA. Trimming removed 5 bases from V and 5 bases from J; junction bases left unmatched: 11. This CDR3 contains 16 residues. The CDR3 reads CASSPGQGSPHNEQFF. CDR3 coding DNA: TGTGCCAGCAGCCCCGGACAGGGTAGTCCACACAATGAGCAGTTCTTC.

This chain uses TRBV4-3 with TRBJ2-1; 8 bases align to TRBD2. CDR1 LGHNA and CDR2 YSLEER come from the germline V gene. Trimming at V came to 3 bases and at J to 0 bases, leaving 4 bases not matched to a gene. The CDR3 sequence is 16 residues long. The DNA for the CDR3 is TGCGCCAGCAGCCAGTATAGCGGGATCTCCTACAATGAGCAGTTCTTC. It yields the protein CASSQYSGISYNEQFF.

The V and J genes are TRBV5-1 and TRBJ2-7; TRBD2 matches 7 bases. This CDR3 contains 16 residues. Trimming took 0 bases from V and 0 from J; bases not matched to a gene: 6. Looked up from germline, CDR1 is SGHRS and CDR2 is YFSETQ. This CDR3 reads CASSLVLGGISYEQYF. Written as DNA, the CDR3 is TGCGCCAGCAGCTTGGTTCTGGGAGGGATCTCCTACGAGCAGTACTTC.

This clone came up once. This chain joins TRBV6-5 and TRBJ1-2, with D possibly matching TRBD1 (6 bases). Deletions cut 7 bases from V and 3 bases from J, with 12 bases between. Looked up from germline, CDR1 is MNHEY and CDR2 is SVGAGI. This CDR3 region has 13 residues. CDR3 sequence reads: CASTADSYYGYTF. CDR3 in DNA: TGTGCCAGCACTGCGGACAGCTACTATGGCTACACCTTC.

This clone has more than one count but fewer than ten. Here the CDR3 reads CASRGEYEQYF. CDR3 coding DNA: TGTGCCAGCAGGGGAGAGTACGAGCAGTACTTC. The chain carries TRBV11-2 and TRBJ2-7, with D maybe TRBD2 (5 bases). With 6 bases removed from V and 4 bases from J, the gap between germline ends came to 7 bases. The CDR3 contains 11 residues. Germline CDR1 SGHAT, CDR2 FQNNGV.

The chain links TRBV13 to TRBJ2-7; D possibly corresponds to TRBD2 (5 bases). V gave up 2 bases and J gave up 2 bases, with 7 bases separating them. Per germline, CDR1 PRHDT and CDR2 FYEKMQ (reference sequence). The CDR3 loop spans 13 amino acids. In nucleotides, the CDR3 is TGTGCCAGCAGCTTAACCGGGACCTACGAGCAGTACTTC. Its translation is CASSLTGTYEQYF.

This chain joins TRBV2 and TRBJ2-6; the D gene is possibly TRBD1 (5 bases). Per germline, CDR1 SNHLY and CDR2 FYNNEI. The CDR3 is 12 amino acids. Trimming took 6 bases from V and 12 from J, leaving 12 bases between them. The CDR3 nucleotides read TGTGCCAGCAGGGAAACAGGATCCGTCCTGACTTTC. This translates into CASRETGSVLTF.

DNA of the CDR3: TGTGCCAGCAGCTTAGTCGAGGGTTTGAACACTGAAGCTTTCTTT. This gives the protein CASSLVEGLNTEAFF. The chain is built from TRBV11-2 and TRBJ1-1; the D is unclear. The germline gives CDR1 SGHAT, CDR2 FQNNGV. The germline V and J ends were trimmed by 1 base and 0 bases, with 9 bases remaining between them. The CDR3 spans 15 residues. The variable domain in full, with the rest retrieved from reference TRBV11-2 and TRBJ1-1, is EAGVAQSPRYKIIEKRQSVAFWCNPISGHATLYWYQQILGQGPKLLIQFQNNGVVDDSQLPKDRFSAERLKGVDSTLKIQPAKLEDSAVYLCASSLVEGLNTEAFFGQGTRLTVV.

This clone is a singleton in its sample. This chain uses TRBV15 with TRBJ1-4; TRBD1 is a possible D gene (5 bases). The CDR3 loop spans 16 amino acids. CDR1 is LNHNV and CDR2 is YYDKDF in the germline V gene (reference sequence). V was shortened by 4 bases and J by 5 bases, with 17 bases between the two germline ends. CDR3 nucleotide sequence: TGTGCCACCAGCATAAATCTAGGGGCCTCAAATGAAAAACTGTTTTTT. As protein: CATSINLGASNEKLFF.

The chain has TRBV4-1 and TRBJ2-5; weak D call: TRBD1 (7 bases). This CDR3 is 15 amino acids long. The V and J ends lost 6 bases and 4 bases respectively, with 18 bases between them. Per germline, CDR1 MGHRA and CDR2 YSYEKL. CDR3 protein: CASSQEGAVGETQYF. The CDR3 nucleotides read TGCGCCAGCAGTCAGGAGGGGGCAGTGGGAGAGACCCAGTACTTC.

The chain is built from TRBV20-1 and TRBJ1-3, with D possibly being TRBD1 (5 bases). Between the trimmed V and J ends, which lost 6 bases and 8 bases, there was a span of 11 bases. Germline CDR1 reads DFQATT; CDR2 reads SNEGSKA (reference sequence). The CDR3 extends over 11 amino acids. CDR3 sequence (DNA): TGCAGTGCCCTCGGCAGGGACACCATATATTTT. Its translation is CSALGRDTIYF.

The rearrangement uses TRBV19 and TRBJ2-7, with D possibly being TRBD1 (5 bases). The CDR3 runs to 15 residues. The germline V gene has CDR1 LNHDA and CDR2 SQIVND (reference sequence). Trimming cost V 2 bases and J 0 bases, with 11 bases left between them. The CDR3 bases are TGTGCCAGTAGTATACCACAGGCAAGCTCCTACGAGCAGTACTTC. Encoded protein: CASSIPQASSYEQYF.

The V gene is TRBV20-1, the J gene TRBJ2-1; 7 bases fit TRBD1. This CDR3 contains 11 residues. Germline CDR1 reads DFQATT; CDR2 reads SNEGSKA (reference sequence). V was pared by 4 bases and J by 10 bases, with 4 bases of the junction left unmatched. In DNA, the CDR3 is TGCAGTGCTATAAACAGGGGAGAGCAGTTCTTC. Translating gives CSAINRGEQFF.